This T cell receptor (beta chain) is from a study of blood T cells in healthy people across ages. Notes on the study in general: Getting older went along with TCR beta diversity per million T cells dropping roughly linearly. Naive and antigen-experienced cells were not separated, limiting conclusive comparison.

Only a few counts were recorded for this clonotype. Its cognate antigen is unknown. Using a J-beta primer mix together with a sample-barcoded 5' primer, a second PCR was run for about 7 to 12 cycles. Every cDNA molecule carried a tag from a template-switch adaptor bearing 12 random nucleotides. A single record per CDR3 protein comes from TCRdb applying MiXCR to the 5' RACE reads. This sample yields around 1,800,000 distinct CDR3 sequences, of which roughly 43% are seen a single time; about 21% belongs to the top ten. Caucasian individuals from Russia who were healthy and aged about 6 to 100 acted as donors. Germline V CDR1 and CDR2: MNHEY, SMNVEV (reference sequence). This CDR3 is 14 amino acids long. Trimming at V came to 8 bases and at J to 8 bases, leaving 12 bases not matched to a gene.

The sample consisted of blood. This rearrangement joins TRBV27 to TRBJ1-2, with 9 nucleotides matching TRBD1. The receptor comes from a human donor in good health. CDR3 bases: TGTGCCAGCGGATTGACAGGGGGGATGAAGGGCTACACCTTC. This encodes CASGLTGGMKGYTF.